This T cell receptor (beta chain) is drawn from a study of neurological immune-mediated disorders. Via MiXCR, TCRdb re-called the 5' RACE reads, giving one row per CDR3 protein. The sample has roughly 50,000 distinct CDR3 sequences; roughly 25% are singletons. What was sequenced was PBMCs. This clonotype originated in a woman aged 70-85 years in good health.

The CDR3 DNA sequence: TGTGCCAGCAGAACCCTGGCAGGGGAAGCTTTCTTT. It specifies CASRTLAGEAFF. The chain links TRBV6-2 or TRBV6-3 to TRBJ1-1, with a tentative D call TRBD1 (5 bases). Per the germline V gene, CDR1 is MNHEY and CDR2 is SVGEGT. This CDR3 region has 12 residues. Trimming pared 6 bases from V and 8 bases from J, leaving 13 bases between.